Below are 32 T cell receptor beta chains sequenced from a single sample in a study of cytomegalovirus exposure and HLA in healthy donors. PCR was performed using 60 Vbeta and 13 Jbeta primers. The data were produced by immunoSEQ multiplex PCR, yet TCRdb's version contains in-frame clones alone and is incomplete. Among some 120,000 clones, roughly 71% were seen once, and the ten largest hold over 3.5%. The sample comprised PBMCs. The receptors derive from a woman between 45 and 60 years old in good health and CMV-seropositive.

The chain combines TRBV11-2 with TRBJ2-7, with a tentative D call TRBD2 (7 bases). Trimming took off 3 bases at V and 3 bases at J, with 18 bases between the two ends. The CDR3 covers 16 residues. CDR1 is SGHAT, CDR2 FQNNGV, per germline. CDR3 bases: TGTGCCAGCAGCTTCCCCCTTCTGCGGGGGCACTACGAGCAGTACTTC. Its protein product is CASSFPLLRGHYEQYF.

This clone occurred once. This sequence joins TRBV2 and TRBJ2-5; 10 nucleotides align to TRBD1. The J call may not be correct, given that the DNA end is closer to TRBJ2-7. The CDR3 length is 14 residues. Germline V CDR1 and CDR2: SNHLY, FYNNEI. The CDR3: CASTPGQGFYEQYF. The CDR3 nucleotides are TGTGCCAGTACTCCGGGACAGGGGTTTTACGAGCAGTACTTC.

The rearrangement uses TRBV28 and TRBJ2-7; D might be TRBD2 (6 bases). The CDR3 covers 11 residues. Germline CDR1 and CDR2: MDHEN and SYDVKM. The CDR3 region is CAGGRGYEQYF. The DNA for the CDR3 is TGTGCGGGGGGAAGGGGCTACGAGCAGTACTTC.

The chain uses TRBV5-5 and TRBJ2-2; perhaps TRBD1 as D (5 bases). This CDR3 comprises 13 residues. Trimming stripped 7 bases from V and 1 base from J, with 8 bases between. Germline assignment: CDR1 SGHKS and CDR2 YYEKEE (reference sequence). CDR3 nucleotides: TGTGCCAGCGGACACGAGAACACCGGGGAGCTGTTTTTT. Encoded protein: CASGHENTGELFF.

The chain combines TRBV2 with TRBJ1-2; D ambiguous. V was clipped by 6 bases and J by 0 bases, with 14 bases between them. This CDR3 is built from 15 residues. Germline CDR1 is SNHLY and CDR2 is FYNNEI. The CDR3 bases are TGTGCCAGCAGGAATAGACTCGGAGCTAACTATGGCTACACCTTC. Translated: CASRNRLGANYGYTF.

V usage is TRBV11-2 and J usage is TRBJ1-1; the D gene is possibly TRBD1 (6 bases). The V and J ends lost 5 bases and 10 bases respectively, with 14 bases between them. The CDR3 runs to 12 residues. CDR1 is SGHAT and CDR2 is FQNNGV in the germline V gene. The CDR3 loop is CASSPGQLGAFF. As DNA, the CDR3 is TGTGCCAGCAGCCCCGGACAGCTTGGAGCTTTCTTT.

DNA of the CDR3: TGTGCCACCAGCAGAGGACTAGCGGGGGGGCCAATGGAGTCAGATACGCAGTATTTT. This sequence encodes CATSRGLAGGPMESDTQYF. The V and J genes are TRBV15 and TRBJ2-3; 14 bases are shared with TRBD2. Germline CDR1 is LNHNV and CDR2 is YYDKDF (reference sequence). V dropped 1 base and J dropped 4; count of bases not matched to a gene: 10. This CDR3 is built from 19 residues.

The rearrangement uses TRBV6-6 and TRBJ1-5; 9 bases match TRBD1. V shed 3 bases, J shed 7 bases, and the junction held 4 bases outside the gene matches. The germline gives CDR1 MNHNY, CDR2 SVGAGI (reference sequence). There are 14 residues in the CDR3. This CDR3 reads CASSYTGGRQPQHF. In nucleotides, the CDR3 is TGTGCCAGCAGTTATACAGGGGGCCGACAGCCCCAGCATTTT.

The CDR3 sequence is CASGRGLAAWEQFF. The CDR3 bases are TGTGCCAGTGGCCGCGGACTAGCGGCGTGGGAGCAGTTCTTC. V and J are TRBV19 and TRBJ2-1; 10 bases line up with TRBD2. Germline V gene data show CDR1 as LNHDA and CDR2 as SQIVND (reference sequence). The CDR3 has 14 amino acids. J gave up 10 bases and V 8 bases, and 11 bases lay outside the gene matches.

This clone appeared a few times. The V and J genes are TRBV7-9 and TRBJ1-4, with TRBD1 as a possible D gene (6 bases). Germline CDR1 is SEHNR and CDR2 is FQNEAQ (reference sequence). The CDR3 loop spans 14 amino acids. Trimming took 3 bases from V and 8 from J, leaving 13 bases between them. The chain's CDR3 is CASSLRQGREKLFF. The CDR3 nucleotides read TGTGCCAGCAGCTTGAGGCAGGGGCGGGAAAAACTGTTTTTT. Full variable domain (missing parts from reference TRBV7-9 and TRBJ1-4): DTGVSQNPRHKITKRGQNVTFRCDPISEHNRLYWYRQTLGQGPEFLTYFQNEAQLEKSRLLSDRFSAERPKGSFSTLEIQRTEQGDSAMYLCASSLRQGREKLFFGSGTQLSVL.

The rearrangement links TRBV29-1 to TRBJ2-7, with TRBD1 matching 8 bases. V shed 7 bases, J shed 3 bases, and the junction held 8 bases outside the gene matches. The CDR3 is made up of 13 amino acids. Germline V gene data show CDR1 as SQVTM and CDR2 as ANQGSEA. The CDR3 DNA sequence: TGCAGCGCGAAGGAGACAGGGGTCTACGAGCAGTACTTC. Its translation: CSAKETGVYEQYF.

Worth noting for this clone: Other DNA sequences of this sample code for an identical CDR3. The V gene is TRBV11-3, the J gene TRBJ2-1; 8 bases agree with TRBD1. Germline trimming cut 3 bases from V and 3 bases from J; bases unmatched to any gene: 1. The CDR3 contains 14 residues. The germline CDR1 and CDR2 sequences are SGHNT and YENEEA. CDR3 DNA: TGTGCCAGCAGCTTCGGGACAGGCTACAATGAGCAGTTCTTC. Encoded protein: CASSFGTGYNEQFF.

This CDR3 is CASSIDSGGLSYNEQFF. In DNA form, the CDR3 reads TGTGCCAGTAGTATAGACAGCGGGGGGCTCTCCTACAATGAGCAGTTCTTC. The V gene is TRBV19, the J gene TRBJ2-1; 9 nucleotides agree with TRBD2. CDR1 is LNHDA and CDR2 is SQIVND in the germline V gene (reference sequence). Trimming took 0 bases from V and 0 from J; bases not matched to a gene: 3. This CDR3 has 17 residues. The variable domain in full, with the rest retrieved from reference TRBV19 and TRBJ2-1, is DGGITQSPKYLFRKEGQNVTLSCEQNLNHDAMYWYRQDPGQGLRLIYYSQIVNDFQKGDIAEGYSVSREKKESFPLTVTSAQKNPTAFYLCASSIDSGGLSYNEQFFGPGTRLTVL.

The chain is built from TRBV5-1 and TRBJ2-5, with 11 nucleotides matching TRBD2. The CDR3 is made up of 16 amino acids. Germline trimming cut 0 bases from V and 4 bases from J; bases unmatched to any gene: 5. CDR1 is SGHRS, CDR2 YFSETQ, per germline. CDR3 nucleotide sequence: TGCGCCAGCAGCTTGGCACTAGCGGGGGATGGAGAGACCCAGTACTTC. This translates into CASSLALAGDGETQYF.

V gene TRBV5-1 combines with J gene TRBJ2-5, with TRBD2 identical over 9 bases. J was trimmed by 1 base and V by 1 base; bases with no gene match: 5. The germline V gene has CDR1 SGHRS and CDR2 YFSETQ. CDR3 size: 16 residues. The CDR3 spells CASSLSGGTTQETQYF. The CDR3 DNA sequence: TGCGCCAGCAGCTTGAGCGGGGGGACTACCCAAGAGACCCAGTACTTC.

The chain uses TRBV6-1 and TRBJ2-3; 7 bases agree with TRBD1. Germline V CDR1 and CDR2: MNHNS, SASEGT. CDR3 size: 14 residues. The ends lost 5 bases at V and 3 bases at J; junction bases unmatched: 5. CDR3 sequence: CASSRTGATDTQYF. CDR3 coding DNA: TGTGCCAGCAGTCGCACAGGGGCAACAGATACGCAGTATTTT.

This clone has more than one count but fewer than ten. The chain combines TRBV5-8 with TRBJ2-5; TRBD2 matches at 8 bases. Germline V gene data show CDR1 as SGHTS and CDR2 as YDEGEE. The CDR3 runs to 16 residues. The V segment lost 0 bases and the J segment 2 bases; nucleotides outside the gene matches: 6. Here the CDR3 DNA reads TGTGCCAGCAGCTTGGCCCCCAGCGGGGGTCAAGAGACCCAGTACTTC. Its translation: CASSLAPSGGQETQYF.

This chain links TRBV5-6 with TRBJ2-3; possibly TRBD2 for D (6 bases). Trimming removed 6 bases from V and 7 bases from J, with 15 bases in between. CDR3 length: 13 amino acids. Germline V gene lookup returns CDR1 SGHDT and CDR2 YYEEEE. The CDR3 coding sequence is TGTGCCAGCACCCGCGGGGTGGGAAATACGCAGTATTTT. The encoded protein is CASTRGVGNTQYF.

This clone was observed a handful of times. V is TRBV6-6 and J is TRBJ1-1; 7 bases line up with TRBD1. Germline CDR1 MNHNY, CDR2 SVGAGI (reference sequence). With 6 bases clipped from V and 0 bases from J, the junction kept 7 bases outside the gene matches. The length of the CDR3 is 15 residues. DNA of the CDR3: TGTGCCAGCAGAGGACAGGAGAACATGAACACTGAAGCTTTCTTT. Encoded protein: CASRGQENMNTEAFF.

The chain uses TRBV7-2 and TRBJ1-2; D is unresolved. The CDR3 contains 14 residues. V dropped 6 bases and J dropped 0 bases, with 11 bases sitting between them. Germline V gives CDR1 SGHTA, CDR2 FQGNSA. CDR3 residues: CASRSAGTNYGYTF. CDR3 nucleotides: TGTGCCAGCAGGTCAGCGGGGACTAACTATGGCTACACCTTC.

This sequence joins TRBV19 and TRBJ2-6; 9 nucleotides line up with TRBD2. The CDR3 sequence is 15 residues long. Trimming at V came to 8 bases and at J to 4 bases, leaving 6 bases not matched to a gene. CDR1 and CDR2 from the germline V gene are LNHDA and SQIVND (reference sequence). This CDR3 is CASAAGGAGANVLTF. In DNA form, the CDR3 reads TGTGCCAGTGCGGCGGGAGGGGCCGGGGCCAACGTCCTGACTTTC.

This clone was detected only a few times. The chain is built from TRBV7-6 and TRBJ2-7; 7 positions match TRBD1. The CDR3 has 16 amino acids. V lost 1 base and J lost 2; bases outside the gene matches: 8. Germline V gives CDR1 SGHVS, CDR2 FNYEAQ. CDR3 DNA: TGTGCCAGCAGCTTAGGGGACAGCCCCGACCCCTACGAGCAGTACTTC. This gives the protein CASSLGDSPDPYEQYF.

As DNA, the CDR3 is TGTGCCAGCAGTGAGGGAGGACACGAGCAGTACTTC. It codes for CASSEGGHEQYF. The rearrangement uses TRBV28 and TRBJ2-7; tentatively, D is TRBD2 (6 bases). V dropped 5 bases and J dropped 5 bases, with 10 bases sitting between them. The germline V gene encodes CDR1 MDHEN and CDR2 SYDVKM. The CDR3 loop spans 12 amino acids.

This sequence joins TRBV7-6 and TRBJ2-1, with a possible D match to TRBD2 (5 bases). The CDR3 loop spans 17 amino acids. CDR1 and CDR2 (germline): SGHVS, FNYEAQ. The V and J ends lost 0 bases and 5 bases respectively, with 17 bases between them. The DNA for the CDR3 is TGTGCCAGCAGCTTAGCGCCGGAACTCCGAGGGAACAATGAGCAGTTCTTC. It translates to CASSLAPELRGNNEQFF.

The V gene is TRBV10-3, the J gene TRBJ1-5, with a possible D match to TRBD1 (6 bases). The CDR3 totals 13 residues. V dropped 6 bases and J dropped 5 bases, with 11 bases sitting between them. Germline V gene sequence: CDR1 ENHRY, CDR2 SYGVKD. Written as DNA, the CDR3 is TGTGCCATCAGCCGGGACATTGATCAGCCCCAGCATTTT. It specifies CAISRDIDQPQHF.

This clone was observed a few times. The chain joins TRBV19 to TRBJ1-2; TRBD1 matches 10 bases. The V gene's germline CDR1 is LNHDA and CDR2 SQIVND (reference sequence). The J segment lost 8 bases and the V segment lost 6 bases, leaving 6 bases of the junction unmatched. There are 13 residues in the CDR3. This CDR3 reads CASSPGTGAGYTF. In nucleotides, the CDR3 is TGTGCCAGTAGCCCCGGGACAGGGGCCGGCTACACCTTC.

The chain couples TRBV7-2 to TRBJ2-1, with TRBD1 matching 7 bases. Germline values: CDR1 SGHTA, CDR2 FQGNSA. CDR3 length: 12 residues. The V gene end was trimmed by 4 bases and the J gene end by 10 bases; junction bases not matched to a gene: 4. Written as DNA, the CDR3 is TGTGCCAGCAGCTGGGGACAGAAGGAGCAGTTCTTC. It codes for CASSWGQKEQFF. The entire variable domain, with the rest obtained from reference TRBV7-2 and TRBJ2-1, is as follows: GAGVSQSPSNKVTEKGKDVELRCDPISGHTALYWYRQSLGQGLEFLIYFQGNSAPDKSGLPSDRFSAERTGGSVSTLTIQRTQQEDSAVYLCASSWGQKEQFFGPGTRLTVL.

The CDR3 loop reads CASRDTRPNTEAFF. Written as DNA, the CDR3 is TGTGCCAGTCGGGACACTCGACCGAACACTGAAGCTTTCTTT. J is TRBJ1-1 and V is TRBV19; possibly TRBD1 for D (6 bases). This CDR3 spans 14 amino acids. CDR1 is LNHDA, CDR2 SQIVND, per germline (reference sequence). V gave up 8 bases and J gave up 1 base, with 14 bases separating them.

This clone was recorded only once. The chain carries TRBV18 and TRBJ2-7, with 7 bases identical to TRBD2. This CDR3 has 13 residues. The J segment lost 7 bases and the V segment lost 3 bases, leaving 6 bases of the junction unmatched. In germline, CDR1 is KGHSH, CDR2 LQKENI. The CDR3 is CASSPGGEGEQYF. CDR3 DNA sequence: TGTGCCAGCTCACCTGGAGGGGAGGGAGAGCAGTACTTC.

This clone was picked up one time. This chain links TRBV14 with TRBJ2-5; 8 nucleotides match TRBD2. Germline loops: CDR1 SGHDN, CDR2 FVKESK. With 6 bases clipped from V and 4 bases from J, the junction kept 13 bases outside the gene matches. The CDR3 consists of 16 residues. DNA for the CDR3: TGTGCCAGCAGGCCAATCCGCGGGGGGAACAGAGAGACCCAGTACTTC. Residues: CASRPIRGGNRETQYF.

The V and J genes are TRBV27 and TRBJ1-4; D may be TRBD1 (5 bases). Trimming shortened V by 5 bases and J by 7 bases, and 20 bases separated the two germline ends. This CDR3 has 16 amino acids. The germline gives CDR1 MNHEY, CDR2 SMNVEV (reference sequence). The CDR3 region is CASSPRWPGTGEKLFF. In DNA, the CDR3 is TGTGCCAGCAGTCCCCGGTGGCCGGGTACAGGTGAAAAACTGTTTTTT.

The V call is TRBV2, the J call TRBJ1-5; no reliable D call. CDR1 SNHLY and CDR2 FYNNEI come from the germline V gene. V was clipped by 5 bases and J by 9 bases, with 14 bases between them. This CDR3 is built from 13 residues. The CDR3 is CASSPPGIGPQHF. In DNA form, the CDR3 reads TGTGCCAGCAGTCCCCCGGGGATCGGGCCCCAGCATTTT.